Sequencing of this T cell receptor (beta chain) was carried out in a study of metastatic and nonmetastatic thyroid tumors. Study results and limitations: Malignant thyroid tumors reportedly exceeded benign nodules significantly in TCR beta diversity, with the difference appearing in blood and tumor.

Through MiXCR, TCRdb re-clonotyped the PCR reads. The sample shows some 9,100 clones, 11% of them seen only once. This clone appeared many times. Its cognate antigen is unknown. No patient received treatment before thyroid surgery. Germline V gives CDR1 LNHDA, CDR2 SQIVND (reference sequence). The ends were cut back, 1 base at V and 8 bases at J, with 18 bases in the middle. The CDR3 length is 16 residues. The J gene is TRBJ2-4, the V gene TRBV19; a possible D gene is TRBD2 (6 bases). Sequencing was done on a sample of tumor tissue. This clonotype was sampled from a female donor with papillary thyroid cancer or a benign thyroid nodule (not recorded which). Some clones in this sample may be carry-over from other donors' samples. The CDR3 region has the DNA TGTGCCAGTAGTATAGGCCTAGCCACCGGAGGGCACATTCAGTACTTC. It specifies CASSIGLATGGHIQYF.